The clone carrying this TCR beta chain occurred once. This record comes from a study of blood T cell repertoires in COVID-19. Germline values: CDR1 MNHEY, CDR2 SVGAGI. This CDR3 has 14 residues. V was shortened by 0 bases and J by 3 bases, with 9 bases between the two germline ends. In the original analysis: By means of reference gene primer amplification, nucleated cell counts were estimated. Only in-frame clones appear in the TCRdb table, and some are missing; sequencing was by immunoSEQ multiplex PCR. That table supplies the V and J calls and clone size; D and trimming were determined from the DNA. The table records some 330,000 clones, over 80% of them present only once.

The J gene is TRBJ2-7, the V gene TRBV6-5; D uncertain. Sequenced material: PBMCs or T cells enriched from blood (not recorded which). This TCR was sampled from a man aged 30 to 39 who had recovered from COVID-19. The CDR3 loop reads CASSYSEVDYEQYF. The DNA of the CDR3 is TGTGCCAGCAGTTACTCTGAGGTGGACTACGAGCAGTACTTC.